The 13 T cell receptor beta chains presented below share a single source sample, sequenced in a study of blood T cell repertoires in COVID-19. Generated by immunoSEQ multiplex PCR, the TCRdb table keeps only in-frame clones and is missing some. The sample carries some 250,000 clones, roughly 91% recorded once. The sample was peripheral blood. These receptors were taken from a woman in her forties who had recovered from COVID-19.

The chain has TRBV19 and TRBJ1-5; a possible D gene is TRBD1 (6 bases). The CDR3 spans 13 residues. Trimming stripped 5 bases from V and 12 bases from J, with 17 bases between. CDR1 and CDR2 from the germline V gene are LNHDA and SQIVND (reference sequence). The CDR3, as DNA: TGTGCCAGTAGTCCAGGGGAGCGCTGGGTCCAGCATTTT. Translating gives CASSPGERWVQHF.

The DNA for the CDR3 is TGTGCCAGCAGCTTAGATTGGGGGACAGCCCAAGCCTTTGAGCAGTACTTC. Its translation is CASSLDWGTAQAFEQYF. The rearrangement uses TRBV11-2 and TRBJ2-7; 7 bases fit TRBD1. CDR1 SGHAT and CDR2 FQNNGV come from the germline V gene. This CDR3 has 17 residues. J gave up 7 bases and V 0 bases, and 15 bases lay outside the gene matches.

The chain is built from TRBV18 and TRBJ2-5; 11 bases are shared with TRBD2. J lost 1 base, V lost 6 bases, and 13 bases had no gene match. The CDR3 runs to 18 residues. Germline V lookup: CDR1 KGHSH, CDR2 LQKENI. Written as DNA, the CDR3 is TGTGCCAGCTCGCGCCGGACCGGGACTAGCGGACCCCAAGAGACCCAGTACTTC. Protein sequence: CASSRRTGTSGPQETQYF.

CDR3 in amino acids: CSARPGGEQFF. CDR3 DNA sequence: TGCAGTGCCCGGCCAGGAGGGGAGCAGTTCTTC. The J gene is TRBJ2-1, the V gene TRBV20-1; perhaps TRBD2 as D (6 bases). The CDR3 has 11 amino acids. Germline V lookup: CDR1 DFQATT, CDR2 SNEGSKA (reference sequence). Trimming pared 6 bases from V and 10 bases from J, leaving 13 bases between.

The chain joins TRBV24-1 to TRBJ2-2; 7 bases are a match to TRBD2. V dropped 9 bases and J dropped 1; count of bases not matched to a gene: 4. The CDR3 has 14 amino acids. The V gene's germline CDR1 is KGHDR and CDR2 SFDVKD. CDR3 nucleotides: TGTGCCACCCGGGCTAGCGGGAACACCGGGGAGCTGTTTTTT. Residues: CATRASGNTGELFF.

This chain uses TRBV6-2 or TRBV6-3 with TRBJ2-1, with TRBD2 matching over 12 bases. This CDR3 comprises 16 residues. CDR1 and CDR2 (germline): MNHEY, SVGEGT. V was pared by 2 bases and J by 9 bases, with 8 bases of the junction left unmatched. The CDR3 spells CASSYGLAGGQGEQFF. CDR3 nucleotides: TGTGCCAGCAGTTACGGCCTAGCGGGAGGGCAGGGTGAGCAGTTCTTC.

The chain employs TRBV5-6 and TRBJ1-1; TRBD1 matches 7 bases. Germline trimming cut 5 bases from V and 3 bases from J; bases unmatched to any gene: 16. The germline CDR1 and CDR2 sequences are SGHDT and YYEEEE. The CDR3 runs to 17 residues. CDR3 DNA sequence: TGTGCCAGCAGACCCGGCCGGACAGGTCCGGCGGACACTGAAGCTTTCTTT. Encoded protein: CASRPGRTGPADTEAFF. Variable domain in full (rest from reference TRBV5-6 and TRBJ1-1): DAGVTQSPTHLIKTRGQQVTLRCSPKSGHDTVSWYQQALGQGPQFIFQYYEEEERQRGNFPDRFSGHQFPNYSSELNVNALLLGDSALYLCASRPGRTGPADTEAFFGQGTRLTVV.

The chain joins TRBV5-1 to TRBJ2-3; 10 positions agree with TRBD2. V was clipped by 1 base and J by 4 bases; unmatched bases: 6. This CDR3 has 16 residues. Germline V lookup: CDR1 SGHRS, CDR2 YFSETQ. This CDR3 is CASSLSAGGPADTQYF. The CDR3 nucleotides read TGCGCCAGCAGCTTGTCAGCGGGAGGGCCCGCAGATACGCAGTATTTT. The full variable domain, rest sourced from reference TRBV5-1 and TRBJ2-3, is KAGVTQTPRYLIKTRGQQVTLSCSPISGHRSVSWYQQTPGQGLQFLFEYFSETQRNKGNFPGRFSGRQFSNSRSEMNVSTLELGDSALYLCASSLSAGGPADTQYFGPGTRLTVL.

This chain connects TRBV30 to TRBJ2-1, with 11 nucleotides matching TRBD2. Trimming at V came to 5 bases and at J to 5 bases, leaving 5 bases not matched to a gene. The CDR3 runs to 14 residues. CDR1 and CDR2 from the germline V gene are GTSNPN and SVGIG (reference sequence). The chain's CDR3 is CAWGTSGGNNEQFF. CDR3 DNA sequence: TGTGCCTGGGGGACTAGCGGAGGGAACAATGAGCAGTTCTTC.

CDR3 sequence reads: CASRQGRTEAFF. Here the CDR3 DNA reads TGTGCCAGCAGACAGGGGCGCACTGAAGCTTTCTTT. The chain employs TRBV12-3 or TRBV12-4 and TRBJ1-1; 7 bases are shared with TRBD1. With V trimmed by 6 bases and J by 4 bases, 2 bases remained unmatched. The CDR3 has 12 residues.

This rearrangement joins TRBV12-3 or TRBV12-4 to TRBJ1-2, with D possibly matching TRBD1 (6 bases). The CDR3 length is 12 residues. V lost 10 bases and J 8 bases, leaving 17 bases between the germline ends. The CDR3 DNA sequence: TGTGCCACCCAAGGGGGGGCGAGGGGCTACACCTTC. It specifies CATQGGARGYTF.

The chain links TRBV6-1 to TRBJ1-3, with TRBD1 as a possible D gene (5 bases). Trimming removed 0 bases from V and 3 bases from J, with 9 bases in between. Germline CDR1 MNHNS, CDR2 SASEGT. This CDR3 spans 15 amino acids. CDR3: CASSEAHRIGNTIYF. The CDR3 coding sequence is TGTGCCAGCAGTGAAGCGCACAGGATTGGAAACACCATATATTTT.

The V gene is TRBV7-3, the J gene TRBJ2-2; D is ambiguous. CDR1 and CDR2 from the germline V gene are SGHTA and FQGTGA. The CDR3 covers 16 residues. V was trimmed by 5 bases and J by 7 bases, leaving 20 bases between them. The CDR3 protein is CASSPPSLGVGGELFF. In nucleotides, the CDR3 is TGTGCCAGCAGCCCCCCCTCCCTCGGAGTTGGCGGGGAGCTGTTTTTT.